These 2 T cell receptor beta chains were sequenced from one sample in a study of T cells in Graves' hyperthyroidism and ophthalmopathy. What was amplified from RNA transcripts were TCR beta CDR3 regions. TCR CDR3 underwent first-round RT-PCR with the HTBI primer set. TCRdb independently ran MiXCR on the multiplex PCR reads; one entry per CDR3 protein. The sample contains under 650,000 distinct CDR3 sequences, around 15% of which appear only once. The sample taken for sequencing was blood. The source is a young woman with Graves' hyperthyroidism.

A single count supports this clonotype. The chain employs TRBV12-5 and TRBJ2-1; 10 bases match TRBD2. The J segment lost 4 bases and the V segment lost 2 bases, leaving 2 bases of the junction unmatched. This CDR3 region has 15 residues. CDR1 LGHNT and CDR2 FRNRAP come from the germline V gene. Written as DNA, the CDR3 is TGTGCTAGTGGTTTGACTAGCGGGATATACAATGAGCAGTTCTTC. Its protein is CASGLTSGIYNEQFF.

This clonotype appeared many times. CDR3 sequence (DNA): TGTGCCAGCAGCTATGGACTAGCCAACTACGAGCAGTACTTC. It specifies CASSYGLANYEQYF. J is TRBJ2-7 and V is TRBV7-2, with 8 bases matching TRBD2. Germline V CDR1 and CDR2: SGHTA, FQGNSA. The CDR3 is 14 residues long. J lost 3 bases, V lost 4 bases, and 5 bases had no gene match.